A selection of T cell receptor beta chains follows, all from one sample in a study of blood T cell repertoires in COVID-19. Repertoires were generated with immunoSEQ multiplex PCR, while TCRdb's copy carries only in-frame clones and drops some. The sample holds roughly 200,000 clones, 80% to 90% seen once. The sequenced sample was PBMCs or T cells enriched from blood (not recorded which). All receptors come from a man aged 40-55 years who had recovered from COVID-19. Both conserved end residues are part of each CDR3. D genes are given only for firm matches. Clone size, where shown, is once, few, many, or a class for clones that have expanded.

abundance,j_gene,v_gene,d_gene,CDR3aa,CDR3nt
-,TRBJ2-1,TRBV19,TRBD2,CASRPGLAGGGNEQFF,TGTGCCAGTAGACCCGGACTAGCGGGGGGTGGCAATGAGCAGTTCTTC
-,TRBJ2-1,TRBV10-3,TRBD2,CAIRGTSGSYNEQFF,TGTGCCATCAGAGGGACTAGCGGCTCCTACAATGAGCAGTTCTTC
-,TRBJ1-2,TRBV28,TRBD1,CASSLTDRGYGYTF,TGTGCCAGCAGTTTAACGGACAGGGGGTATGGCTACACCTTC
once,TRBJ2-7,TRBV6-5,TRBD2,CASSPRGLAGYEQYF,TGTGCCAGCAGCCCGCGCGGGCTAGCGGGTTACGAGCAGTACTTC
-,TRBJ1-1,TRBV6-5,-,CASSYRPHGTEAFF,TGTGCCAGCAGTTACCGTCCCCACGGCACTGAAGCTTTCTTT
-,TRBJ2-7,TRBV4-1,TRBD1,CASSQGVGTVYEQYF,TGCGCCAGCAGCCAAGGCGTTGGGACAGTTTACGAGCAGTACTTC
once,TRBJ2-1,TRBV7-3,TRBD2,CASSLAGGANEQFF,TGTGCCAGCAGCTTAGCGGGGGGAGCCAATGAGCAGTTCTTC
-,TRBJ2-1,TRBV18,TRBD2,CASSPLAGGKDEQFF,TGTGCCAGCTCGCCCCTAGCGGGAGGGAAAGATGAGCAGTTCTTC
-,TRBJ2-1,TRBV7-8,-,CASSYSSRGEQFF,TGTGCCAGCAGCTACAGCTCTAGGGGCGAGCAGTTCTTC
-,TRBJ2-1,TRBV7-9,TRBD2,CALKPGLAGGSSYNEQFF,TGTGCCCTGAAACCGGGACTAGCGGGAGGCAGCTCCTACAATGAGCAGTTCTTC
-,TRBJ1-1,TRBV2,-,CASSEGQGNTEAFF,TGTGCCAGCAGTGAAGGTCAGGGGAACACTGAAGCTTTCTTT
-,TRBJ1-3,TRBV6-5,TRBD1,CASDNRGRKGNF,TGTGCCAGCGACAACAGGGGGCGGAAGGGGAATTTT
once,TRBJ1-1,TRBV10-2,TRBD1,CAPYGAGQGAVEDTEAFF,TGCGCCCCCTACGGGGCGGGACAGGGGGCAGTCGAAGACACTGAAGCTTTCTTT
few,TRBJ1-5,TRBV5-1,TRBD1,CASSLGTGGNQPQHF,TGCGCCAGCAGCTTGGGGACAGGGGGCAATCAGCCCCAGCATTTT
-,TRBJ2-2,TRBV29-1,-,CSVVPGSNTGELFF,TGCAGCGTTGTGCCCGGGTCGAACACCGGGGAGCTGTTTTTT
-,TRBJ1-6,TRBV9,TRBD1,CASSVASRGNSPLHF,TGTGCCAGCAGCGTAGCGAGCAGGGGGAATTCACCCCTCCACTTT
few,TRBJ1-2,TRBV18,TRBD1,CASSPATGGSYGYTF,TGTGCCAGCTCACCTGCGACAGGGGGGAGCTATGGCTACACCTTC
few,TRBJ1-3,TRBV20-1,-,CSAARGDTIYF,TGCAGTGCTGCACGGGGGGACACCATATATTTT
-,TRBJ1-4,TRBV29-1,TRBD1,CSALVEGASEKLFF,TGCAGCGCCCTAGTCGAGGGGGCTAGTGAAAAACTGTTTTTT
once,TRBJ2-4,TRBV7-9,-,CASRVADSGIQYF,TGTGCCAGCAGGGTAGCCGACAGCGGGATTCAGTACTTC
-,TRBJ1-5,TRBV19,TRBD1,CASSEGQTGQPQHF,TGTGCCAGTAGTGAGGGACAGACGGGTCAGCCCCAGCATTTT
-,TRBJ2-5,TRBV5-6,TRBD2,CASTSGEETQYF,TGTGCCAGTACTAGCGGGGAAGAGACCCAGTACTTC
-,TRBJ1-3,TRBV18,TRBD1,CASSPRTGSLSGNTIYF,TGTGCCAGCTCACCACGGACAGGGTCCCTTTCTGGAAACACCATATATTTT
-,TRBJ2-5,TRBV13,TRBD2,CASSLFIQREIQETQYF,TGTGCCAGCAGCTTATTCATCCAGCGGGAGATTCAAGAGACCCAGTACTTC
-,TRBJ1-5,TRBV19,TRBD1,CASSVGQGALGGAQHF,TGTGCCAGTAGTGTTGGACAGGGGGCCCTAGGAGGGGCCCAGCATTTT
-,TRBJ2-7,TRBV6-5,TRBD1,CASSPGTGAREQYF,TGTGCCAGCAGCCCCGGGACAGGTGCTCGGGAGCAGTACTTC
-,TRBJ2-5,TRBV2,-,CASSDPGLKETQYF,TGTGCCAGCAGTGACCCGGGTCTGAAAGAGACCCAGTACTTC
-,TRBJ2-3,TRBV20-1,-,CSASSDTVGTDTQYF,TGCAGTGCTAGTTCTGATACGGTCGGCACAGATACGCAGTATTTT
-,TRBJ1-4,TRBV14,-,CASSRSVNEKLFF,TGTGCCAGCAGCCGATCAGTTAATGAAAAACTGTTTTTT
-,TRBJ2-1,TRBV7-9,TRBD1,CASSLGQGAHNEQFF,TGTGCCAGCAGCTTGGGACAGGGGGCTCACAATGAGCAGTTCTTC
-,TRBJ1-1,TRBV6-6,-,CASSHSRGTSTEAFF,TGTGCCAGCAGTCATTCCAGGGGTACGTCGACTGAAGCTTTCTTT
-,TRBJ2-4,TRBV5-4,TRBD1,CASSSRQATGGKNIQYF,TGTGCCAGCAGCTCGCGCCAAGCGACAGGGGGCAAAAACATTCAGTACTTC
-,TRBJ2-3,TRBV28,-,CASSTPDPRGTDTQYF,TGTGCCAGCAGTACCCCGGACCCTAGGGGGACAGATACGCAGTATTTT
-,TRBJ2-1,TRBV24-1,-,CATSDGTANFFF,TGTGCCACCAGTGATGGGACTGCTAATTTCTTCTTC
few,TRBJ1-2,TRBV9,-,CASSVGTFTEGNYGYTF,TGTGCCAGCAGCGTAGGTACCTTTACTGAGGGAAACTATGGCTACACCTTC
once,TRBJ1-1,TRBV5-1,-,CASSLATTYNKGEAFF,TGCGCCAGCAGCTTGGCCACCACCTACAACAAGGGGGAAGCTTTCTTT
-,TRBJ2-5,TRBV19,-,CASSIVGAKTQYF,TGTGCCAGTAGTATTGTGGGGGCTAAGACCCAGTACTTC
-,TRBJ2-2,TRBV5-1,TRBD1,CASKQGTGELFF,TGCGCCAGCAAACAGGGGACCGGGGAGCTGTTTTTT
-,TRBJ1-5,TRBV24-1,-,CATSGTSLLNEPQHF,TGTGCCACCAGTGGGACTAGCCTCTTGAATGAGCCCCAGCATTTT
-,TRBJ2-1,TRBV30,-,CAWSAQGGLYEQFF,TGTGCCTGGAGTGCACAGGGAGGGCTATATGAGCAGTTCTTC
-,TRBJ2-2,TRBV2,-,CASGLGAGELFF,TGTGCCAGCGGGCTGGGGGCGGGGGAGCTGTTTTTT
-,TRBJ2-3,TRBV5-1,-,CASSQGTANTDTQYF,TGCGCCAGCAGCCAGGGGACGGCAAACACAGATACGCAGTATTTT
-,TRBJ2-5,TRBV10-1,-,CASSESTRQETQYF,TGCGCCAGCAGTGAGTCTACTAGACAAGAGACCCAGTACTTC
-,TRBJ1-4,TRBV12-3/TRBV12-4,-,CASRGGNEKLFF,TGTGCCAGCAGGGGAGGTAATGAAAAACTGTTTTTT